This TCR beta chain is from a study of blood T cell repertoires in COVID-19. The wider study: The United States, Italy and Spain were the sources of the acute and convalescent COVID-19 samples. The cDNA or gDNA used as material had been derived from T cells, B-cell-depleted T cells, or PBMCs.

Patients at the Seattle site were enrolled during active infection and followed longitudinally. Per the germline V gene, CDR1 is SGHAT and CDR2 is FQNNGV. Unmatched junction bases numbered 15, after V lost 3 bases and J lost 6 bases. The CDR3 totals 18 residues. Original processing notes: Estimation of nucleated cell counts was performed using reference gene primer amplification. The data were produced by immunoSEQ multiplex PCR, yet TCRdb's version contains in-frame clones alone and is incomplete. V, J and clone size were drawn from that table, and D and trimming were deduced from the DNA. The sample yields about 230,000 clones, about nine tenths seen once.

The sequenced sample consisted of peripheral blood. The TCR was taken from a man aged 50-60 years with COVID-19, enrolled during active disease. This chain uses TRBV11-2 with TRBJ2-7; 12 bases match TRBD2. The CDR3 nucleotides read TGTGCCAGCAGCTTCCGACTAGCGGGGGCGACCTACGCGAGCGAGCAGTACTTC. It translates to CASSFRLAGATYASEQYF.